These 30 T cell receptor beta chains share one sample of origin, sequenced in a study of shared clonotypes between healthy human individuals (dated by TCRdb to the early 2020s). Library method: the immunoSEQ multiplex PCR assay. The immuneACCESS repertoire file appears here via TCRdb, limited to in-frame rearrangements. These files lack a portion of the clones; in checked studies, under half of the deficit traces to unresolved V genes, and the cause of the others is not known. Across this sample there are more than 450,000 clones, with 79% seen only once. The top ten clones comprise around 13% of the sample. The sample consisted of PBMCs. Receptors originate from a woman aged 40 to 50 in good health. Some clones in this sample may be carry-over from other donors' samples.

This clone was recorded a few times. The chain is built from TRBV2 and TRBJ1-1; D call uncertain. The CDR3 covers 12 residues. Trimming cost V 5 bases and J 3 bases, with 7 bases left between them. CDR1 SNHLY and CDR2 FYNNEI come from the germline V gene. The CDR3 sequence is CASSWVDTEAFF. CDR3 DNA: TGTGCCAGCAGTTGGGTTGACACTGAAGCTTTCTTT.

In its sample, this clone was seen many times. CDR3 nucleotides: TGTGCCAGCAGCCCGCGGGGTGGGCCTTCCGAAGAGACCCAGTACTTC. It translates to CASSPRGGPSEETQYF. The chain combines TRBV5-6 with TRBJ2-5; D possibly corresponds to TRBD2 (6 bases). Trimming took off 4 bases at V and 3 bases at J, with 19 bases between the two ends. Germline-derived CDR1 and CDR2 are SGHDT and YYEEEE. The CDR3 covers 16 residues.

At least ten counts were recorded for this clone. This chain connects TRBV2 to TRBJ1-1, with 9 bases identical to TRBD1. From germline, CDR1 is SNHLY and CDR2 FYNNEI. The CDR3 spans 14 residues. Losses at the gene ends were 5 bases for V and 11 bases for J; bases not matched to a gene: 12. The CDR3 spells CASSPGTGRLRAFF. As DNA, the CDR3 is TGTGCCAGCAGTCCTGGGACAGGGCGGCTGCGCGCTTTCTTT.

The V and J genes are TRBV27 and TRBJ2-7; TRBD2 matches at 9 bases. CDR1 is MNHEY, CDR2 SMNVEV, per germline (reference sequence). The CDR3 is 16 amino acids. V lost 0 bases, J lost 1 base, and 4 bases stayed unmatched. This chain's CDR3 is CASSLSLAGLSYEQYF. The CDR3 DNA follows: TGTGCCAGCAGTTTATCCCTAGCGGGGCTGTCCTACGAGCAGTACTTC.

The CDR3 sequence: CASSPDRLALEQYF. The CDR3 nucleotides are TGTGCCAGTAGTCCCGATAGACTAGCTCTCGAGCAGTACTTC. The chain recombines TRBV19 with TRBJ2-7, with 7 bases lining up with TRBD2. With 5 bases clipped from V and 6 bases from J, the junction kept 10 bases outside the gene matches. CDR1 LNHDA and CDR2 SQIVND come from the germline V gene (reference sequence). The CDR3 sequence is 14 residues long.

The rearrangement joins TRBV5-1 to TRBJ2-5; D is unclear. V was pared by 0 bases and J by 4 bases, with 7 bases between. The CDR3 is 13 amino acids. Germline V gives CDR1 SGHRS, CDR2 YFSETQ. The CDR3 DNA reads as TGCGCCAGCAGCTTGGGCCGGACAGAGACCCAGTACTTC. Translation: CASSLGRTETQYF.

This chain uses TRBV6-5 with TRBJ1-1; 8 positions agree with TRBD1. Germline trimming cut 2 bases from V and 12 bases from J; bases unmatched to any gene: 14. CDR1 is MNHEY, CDR2 SVGAGI, per germline. The CDR3 extends over 15 amino acids. The CDR3 DNA follows: TGTGCCAGCAGTTACCTTCAGGGGGCGCGTCGCGTAACTTTCTTT. As protein: CASSYLQGARRVTFF.

As for this clone: The sample carries other DNA sequences with the same CDR3. V usage is TRBV27 and J usage is TRBJ1-2; TRBD1 aligns across 8 bases. CDR1 is MNHEY and CDR2 is SMNVEV in the germline V gene (reference sequence). CDR3 length equals 13 residues. V lost 6 bases to trimming and J lost 8 bases; unmatched junction nucleotides: 8. CDR3 DNA sequence: TGTGCCAGCAGCCCCGGGACAGGATCGGGCTACACCTTC. Translation: CASSPGTGSGYTF.

The V call is TRBV7-9, the J call TRBJ2-5; a weak D match, TRBD2 (5 bases). Trimming left V 5 bases short and J 7 bases short, with 14 bases between. Germline V gene data show CDR1 as SEHNR and CDR2 as FQNEAQ (reference sequence). This CDR3 has 13 amino acids. The CDR3 protein is CASSRGSSGTQYF. CDR3 DNA: TGTGCCAGCAGCAGAGGGAGTTCAGGGACCCAGTACTTC.

V and J are TRBV6-5 and TRBJ2-7, with D possibly matching TRBD1 (5 bases). CDR1 is MNHEY and CDR2 is SVGAGI in the germline V gene. This CDR3 has 11 amino acids. With 2 bases removed from V and 6 bases from J, the gap between germline ends came to 5 bases. The CDR3 nucleotides are TGTGCCAGCAGTTACCAGGGCGAGCAGTACTTC. Protein sequence: CASSYQGEQYF.

The rearrangement links TRBV7-9 to TRBJ2-1, with 8 bases lining up with TRBD1. CDR3 length equals 17 residues. Losses at the gene ends were 5 bases for V and 5 bases for J; bases not matched to a gene: 14. CDR1 is SEHNR, CDR2 FQNEAQ, per germline (reference sequence). The CDR3 sequence: CASSTRWLQGVHNEQFF. The DNA for the CDR3 is TGTGCCAGCAGCACCCGCTGGTTACAGGGGGTCCACAATGAGCAGTTCTTC.

V and J are TRBV18 and TRBJ1-1; maybe TRBD1 (6 bases). CDR3 length: 14 amino acids. Germline CDR1 reads KGHSH; CDR2 reads LQKENI. Trimming stripped 3 bases from V and 3 bases from J, with 11 bases between. This CDR3 reads CASSPGAGDTEAFF. CDR3 sequence (DNA): TGTGCCAGCTCACCGGGGGCAGGGGACACTGAAGCTTTCTTT.

V usage is TRBV15 and J usage is TRBJ2-6; TRBD2 might be the D (5 bases). CDR1 is LNHNV, CDR2 YYDKDF, per germline (reference sequence). This CDR3 contains 16 residues. V was pared by 1 base and J by 1 base, with 8 bases between. The CDR3 loop is CATSRGADSGANVLTF. The DNA for the CDR3 is TGTGCCACCAGCAGAGGAGCGGATTCTGGGGCCAACGTCCTGACTTTC.

The gene calls are TRBV28 and TRBJ2-7; 9 positions match TRBD1. The trim removed 6 bases at V and 6 bases at J, leaving 12 bases unmatched. The CDR3 runs to 15 residues. Germline V gene lookup returns CDR1 MDHEN and CDR2 SYDVKM. CDR3 bases: TGTGCCAGCAGCCCCACGGACAGGGGTCCTTTCGAGCAGTACTTC. Protein: CASSPTDRGPFEQYF.

CDR3 nucleotides: TGTGCCAGCAGTTTTCCCCCCCCCACAGATACGCAGTATTTT. Amino acids: CASSFPPPTDTQYF. The chain uses TRBV28 and TRBJ2-3; D remains ambiguous. V dropped 3 bases and J dropped 2 bases, with 9 bases sitting between them. Germline assignment: CDR1 MDHEN and CDR2 SYDVKM. This CDR3 region has 14 residues.

The chain has TRBV10-3 and TRBJ2-5; D unresolved. The V gene lost 3 bases and the J gene lost 2 bases, with 4 bases spanning the gap. This CDR3 has 12 residues. CDR1 is ENHRY, CDR2 SYGVKD, per germline. CDR3 region: CAISDRQETQYF. CDR3 in DNA: TGTGCCATCAGTGACAGACAAGAGACCCAGTACTTC.

V and J are TRBV7-2 and TRBJ2-7; 9 bases agree with TRBD2. V trimming: 5 bases; J trimming: 1 base; junction bases outside the gene matches: 9. Germline V gives CDR1 SGHTA, CDR2 FQGNSA. This CDR3 region has 16 residues. The DNA of the CDR3 is TGTGCCAGCAGCCCTAGAGCGGGAGGCCCTTCCTACGAGCAGTACTTC. Encoded protein: CASSPRAGGPSYEQYF.

This clone was observed a single time. CDR3 sequence reads: CASSQDAALRFSYNEQFF. The CDR3 region has the DNA TGCGCCAGCAGCCAAGATGCGGCCCTCCGATTCTCCTACAATGAGCAGTTCTTC. This chain joins TRBV4-3 and TRBJ2-1; no definite D call. The length of the CDR3 is 18 residues. The germline V gene has CDR1 LGHNA and CDR2 YSLEER. V was trimmed by 0 bases and J by 0 bases, leaving 15 bases between them.

CDR3 coding DNA: TGCGCCAGCAGCTTGGCCGGGAGTGGGAGACAGGGCGGTGCCGGGGAGCTGTTTTTT. It specifies CASSLAGSGRQGGAGELFF. V and J are TRBV5-1 and TRBJ2-2, with D tentatively TRBD1 (7 bases). Trimming shortened V by 0 bases and J by 6 bases, and 24 bases separated the two germline ends. The CDR3 sequence is 19 residues long. The germline V gene has CDR1 SGHRS and CDR2 YFSETQ.

Ten or more counts support this clone. This sample includes further DNA sequences coding for the same CDR3. V usage is TRBV5-1 and J usage is TRBJ2-7, with 7 bases fitting TRBD2. The CDR3 consists of 14 residues. The junction had 3 bases not matched to a gene; V was cut back by 0 bases and J by 3 bases. CDR1 and CDR2 (germline): SGHRS, YFSETQ. CDR3 sequence (DNA): TGCGCCAGCAGCTTGGTTGGCGGGAGCTACGAGCAGTACTTC. It codes for CASSLVGGSYEQYF. The full variable domain, with the rest looked up from reference TRBV5-1 and TRBJ2-7, is KAGVTQTPRYLIKTRGQQVTLSCSPISGHRSVSWYQQTPGQGLQFLFEYFSETQRNKGNFPGRFSGRQFSNSRSEMNVSTLELGDSALYLCASSLVGGSYEQYFGPGTRLTVT.

The chain couples TRBV11-2 to TRBJ2-1; TRBD2 agrees at 7 bases. The germline CDR1 and CDR2 sequences are SGHAT and FQNNGV. The V segment lost 2 bases and the J segment 6 bases; nucleotides outside the gene matches: 7. The CDR3 extends over 15 amino acids. CDR3 nucleotide sequence: TGTGCCAGCAGCTTAACTGGCGGGAGTGTCAATGAGCAGTTCTTC. This encodes CASSLTGGSVNEQFF.

V gene TRBV6-4 combines with J gene TRBJ1-1, with unresolved D. Looked up from germline, CDR1 is MRHNA and CDR2 is SNTAGT. The CDR3 runs to 13 residues. V was trimmed by 6 bases and J by 0 bases, leaving 8 bases between them. The CDR3 loop reads CASSSRLNTEAFF. The CDR3, as DNA: TGTGCCAGCAGCTCCCGGTTGAACACTGAAGCTTTCTTT.

This clone has a handful of counts. The chain has TRBV6-5 and TRBJ2-2, with D possibly matching TRBD2 (5 bases). V lost 0 bases and J 0 bases, leaving 5 bases between the germline ends. The length of the CDR3 is 15 residues. Per germline, CDR1 MNHEY and CDR2 SVGAGI. The CDR3 sequence is CASSYSLANTGELFF. CDR3 coding DNA: TGTGCCAGCAGTTACTCACTAGCGAACACCGGGGAGCTGTTTTTT.

The count of this clone is one. A read error may account for a junction end that differs from germline. The chain has TRBV7-8 and TRBJ1-2; possible D gene TRBD1, 6 bases. Per the germline V gene, CDR1 is SGHVS and CDR2 is FQNEAQ. CDR3 size: 17 residues. CDR3 nucleotides: TGTGCCAACAGCTTAGGGTTGCCAGGGGATTCTGACTATGGCTACACCTTC. It is translated as CANSLGLPGDSDYGYTF.

There are many counts of this clone. The J gene is TRBJ1-3, the V gene TRBV21-1. TRBV21-1 is an annotated pseudogene. The length of the CDR3 is 18 residues. CDR3 DNA sequence: TGTGCCAGCAGGAAAGAAGGACCTCTGTTGGGCTCTGGAAACACCATATATTTT. It is translated as CASRKEGPLLGSGNTIYF.

V usage is TRBV18 and J usage is TRBJ2-4; 7 positions match TRBD1. J lost 0 bases, V lost 1 base, and 9 bases had no gene match. The germline gives CDR1 KGHSH, CDR2 LQKENI. This CDR3 is 18 amino acids long. The DNA of the CDR3 is TGTGCCAGCTCACCACTCGGGTCGGGGACAGTAGCCAAAAACATTCAGTACTTC. Translating it yields CASSPLGSGTVAKNIQYF.

This chain joins TRBV28 and TRBJ2-7; TRBD2 matches 7 bases. The CDR3 is 15 amino acids. V shed 5 bases and J 4 bases; nucleotides not matched to a gene: 11. From germline, CDR1 is MDHEN and CDR2 SYDVKM. Here the CDR3 reads CASSGGGRGRYEQYF. The CDR3 DNA is TGTGCCAGCAGTGGGGGAGGGCGGGGCCGTTACGAGCAGTACTTC.

The chain employs TRBV18 and TRBJ2-1; 8 bases fit TRBD2. This CDR3 region has 16 residues. Germline CDR1 KGHSH, CDR2 LQKENI. With 5 bases clipped from V and 2 bases from J, the junction kept 8 bases outside the gene matches. CDR3 residues: CASSSEREWTYNEQFF. DNA of the CDR3: TGTGCCAGCTCATCAGAGCGGGAGTGGACCTACAATGAGCAGTTCTTC. The variable domain in full, completed from reference TRBV18 and TRBJ2-1, reads NAGVMQNPRHLVRRRGQEARLRCSPMKGHSHVYWYRQLPEEGLKFMVYLQKENIIDESGMPKERFSAEFPKEGPSILRIQQVVRGDSAAYFCASSSEREWTYNEQFFGPGTRLTVL.

This clone showed up just a few times. The DNA of the CDR3 is TGTGCCAGCAGTCAGGCCGGGACCGCTAAAGGCTACACCTTC. Its protein product is CASSQAGTAKGYTF. V and J are TRBV28 and TRBJ1-2, with D possibly TRBD1 on 5 matching bases. V shed 5 bases and J shed 8 bases, with 18 bases lying between them. Germline lookup yields CDR1 MDHEN and CDR2 SYDVKM. This CDR3 spans 14 amino acids.

The J gene is TRBJ2-7, the V gene TRBV28, with TRBD1 matching 10 bases. The V gene's germline CDR1 is MDHEN and CDR2 SYDVKM. The junction had 8 bases not matched to a gene; V was cut back by 2 bases and J by 4 bases. The CDR3 is 16 amino acids. The CDR3 spells CASSLPTGGGFYEQYF. The CDR3 nucleotides read TGTGCCAGCAGTTTACCGACAGGGGGCGGATTTTACGAGCAGTACTTC.